This T cell receptor (beta chain) was sequenced during a study of blood T cell repertoires in COVID-19. Study as a whole: Some COVID-19 samples were acute and others convalescent; all came from the United States, Italy and Spain. Sample material is recorded as cDNA or gDNA derived from T cells, B-cell-depleted T cells, or PBMCs.

Some clones are missing from TCRdb's copy, which holds only in-frame ones; the method was immunoSEQ multiplex PCR. Here the sample spans about 54,000 clones, over 75% being singletons. This CDR3 region has 12 residues. Germline V lookup: CDR1 SEHNR, CDR2 FQNEAQ (reference sequence). Deletions cut 5 bases from V and 3 bases from J, with 7 bases between. This chain connects TRBV7-9 to TRBJ1-2; D uncertain. Sequenced material: peripheral blood. The sequence came from a man aged 35 to 55 with active COVID-19. CDR3 bases: TGTGCCAGCAGCCCCGGGGACTATGGCTACACCTTC. It specifies CASSPGDYGYTF.